The 16 T cell receptor beta chains listed next were all sequenced from one sample in a study of blood T cell repertoires in COVID-19. TCRdb's copy holds only in-frame clones and misses some; the assay was immunoSEQ multiplex PCR. The table shows a few hundred thousand clones, with 88% occurring only once. The sequencing input was peripheral blood. Every receptor here comes from a woman aged 30 to 39 with COVID-19, enrolled during active disease.

The genes are TRBV5-1 and TRBJ2-7; D gene ambiguous. The germline V gene encodes CDR1 SGHRS and CDR2 YFSETQ. The CDR3 totals 14 residues. Trimming pared 0 bases from V and 1 base from J, leaving 8 bases between. Here the CDR3 reads CASSLVELSYEQYF. Written as DNA, the CDR3 is TGCGCCAGCAGCTTGGTAGAACTATCCTACGAGCAGTACTTC. The variable domain in full, completed from reference TRBV5-1 and TRBJ2-7, reads KAGVTQTPRYLIKTRGQQVTLSCSPISGHRSVSWYQQTPGQGLQFLFEYFSETQRNKGNFPGRFSGRQFSNSRSEMNVSTLELGDSALYLCASSLVELSYEQYFGPGTRLTVT.

The V and J genes are TRBV12-3 or TRBV12-4 and TRBJ2-5; 7 positions match TRBD2. J lost 5 bases, V lost 3 bases, and 0 bases had no gene match. This CDR3 is 12 amino acids long. The CDR3 DNA sequence: TGTGCCAGCAGTTTCGGGAGGGAGACCCAGTACTTC. The encoded protein is CASSFGRETQYF.

V is TRBV9 and J is TRBJ2-7, with 12 bases that match TRBD2. The CDR3 contains 15 residues. The junction had 5 bases not matched to a gene; V was cut back by 4 bases and J by 3 bases. In germline, CDR1 is SGDLS, CDR2 YYNGEE. CDR3 nucleotides: TGTGCCAGCAGCATCGGACTAGCGGGAAGCTACGAGCAGTACTTC. Its protein product is CASSIGLAGSYEQYF. The variable domain in full, completed from reference TRBV9 and TRBJ2-7, reads DSGVTQTPKHLITATGQRVTLRCSPRSGDLSVYWYQQSLDQGLQFLIQYYNGEERAKGNILERFSAQQFPDLHSELNLSSLELGDSALYFCASSIGLAGSYEQYFGPGTRLTVT.

CDR3 nucleotides: TGTGCCAGCAGCTTAGTTGGGGGGTCCAGCGAGCAGTACTTC. It yields the protein CASSLVGGSSEQYF. J is TRBJ2-7 and V is TRBV7-3, with TRBD2 as a possible D gene (6 bases). The CDR3 loop spans 14 amino acids. Germline V gene sequence: CDR1 SGHTA, CDR2 FQGTGA. V lost 2 bases and J lost 6, with 14 bases in between.

This chain uses TRBV7-3 with TRBJ1-6; no firm D call. The V and J ends lost 4 bases and 1 base respectively, with 20 bases between them. This CDR3 spans 19 amino acids. The germline gives CDR1 SGHTA, CDR2 FQGTGA. The CDR3 region is CASSYASRPVLSYNSPLHF. The CDR3 DNA reads as TGTGCCAGCAGCTACGCGTCCAGGCCCGTCCTTTCCTATAATTCACCCCTCCACTTT.

This clone was observed once. Other DNA sequences in the sample encode the same CDR3. The chain joins TRBV5-1 to TRBJ2-3, with D tentatively TRBD2 (5 bases). This CDR3 spans 14 amino acids. Trimming cost V 0 bases and J 1 base, with 6 bases left between them. Looked up from germline, CDR1 is SGHRS and CDR2 is YFSETQ. CDR3: CASSLEGGTDTQYF. In nucleotides, the CDR3 is TGCGCCAGCAGCTTGGAGGGAGGCACAGATACGCAGTATTTT.

This clone was seen only a few times. Other DNA sequences from this sample encode an identical CDR3 as well. The chain carries TRBV7-2 and TRBJ2-7, with D possibly TRBD1 on 6 matching bases. Germline V gives CDR1 SGHTA, CDR2 FQGNSA. The CDR3 totals 15 residues. The V gene lost 4 bases and the J gene lost 0 bases, with 13 bases spanning the gap. The CDR3 protein is CASSSRQASSYEQYF. CDR3 coding DNA: TGTGCCAGCAGCTCCCGACAGGCAAGCTCCTACGAGCAGTACTTC.

Only a few counts were recorded for this clone. The V call is TRBV7-2, the J call TRBJ2-3, with D unresolved. The V end lost 0 bases, the J end lost 0 bases, and 4 bases lay between the germline ends. This CDR3 contains 14 residues. Germline V CDR1 and CDR2: SGHTA, FQGNSA. CDR3: CASSLAASTDTQYF. CDR3 bases: TGTGCCAGCAGCTTAGCAGCTAGCACAGATACGCAGTATTTT.

V and J are TRBV28 and TRBJ2-3; 12 nucleotides line up with TRBD2. Germline-derived CDR1 and CDR2 are MDHEN and SYDVKM. V lost 5 bases to trimming and J lost 2 bases; unmatched junction nucleotides: 5. The CDR3 runs to 16 residues. DNA of the CDR3: TGTGCCAGCAGTGAGACTAGCGGGAGAGTCACAGATACGCAGTATTTT. Its protein product is CASSETSGRVTDTQYF.

This clone turned up a few times. V usage is TRBV4-3 and J usage is TRBJ1-4; no clear D. Germline assignment: CDR1 LGHNA and CDR2 YSLEER. With 0 bases removed from V and 7 bases from J, the gap between germline ends came to 9 bases. This CDR3 is 14 amino acids long. CDR3 region: CASSQDKLSEKLFF. The DNA of the CDR3 is TGCGCCAGCAGCCAAGATAAACTTTCTGAAAAACTGTTTTTT.

V and J are TRBV6-5 and TRBJ2-3, with TRBD1 matching over 11 bases. The CDR3 runs 16 residues. CDR1 and CDR2 from the germline V gene are MNHEY and SVGAGI. J lost 6 bases, V lost 4 bases, and 9 bases had no gene match. In DNA form, the CDR3 reads TGTGCCAGCAGTTCGCCCCGGGACAGGGGGGGCGATACGCAGTATTTT. It specifies CASSSPRDRGGDTQYF.

The V call is TRBV6-5, the J call TRBJ2-7, with D tentatively TRBD1 (6 bases). Trimming pared 8 bases from V and 0 bases from J, leaving 17 bases between. CDR1 is MNHEY, CDR2 SVGAGI, per germline. The CDR3 is 15 amino acids. The CDR3 DNA follows: TGTGCCAGCCGTCTAATAAGGGACACCTCCTACGAGCAGTACTTC. Protein sequence: CASRLIRDTSYEQYF.

This clone has only a few counts. J is TRBJ1-6 and V is TRBV9; a weak D match, TRBD1 (5 bases). The CDR3 has 14 amino acids. V lost 8 bases and J lost 10, with 19 bases in between. Germline CDR1 is SGDLS and CDR2 is YYNGEE. The CDR3 DNA is TGTGCCAGGATGGGGGGAAGTGCTTCCTCACCCCTCCACTTT. As protein: CARMGGSASSPLHF.

This rearrangement joins TRBV19 to TRBJ2-1; 8 bases match TRBD1. From germline, CDR1 is LNHDA and CDR2 SQIVND (reference sequence). The ends lost 4 bases at V and 3 bases at J; junction bases unmatched: 8. The CDR3 has 16 residues. Written as DNA, the CDR3 is TGTGCCAGTAGTAGCCCGGGACAGGACTACTACAATGAGCAGTTCTTC. Translation gives CASSSPGQDYYNEQFF. Using reference TRBV19 and TRBJ2-1 for the parts outside the CDR3, the full variable domain is DGGITQSPKYLFRKEGQNVTLSCEQNLNHDAMYWYRQDPGQGLRLIYYSQIVNDFQKGDIAEGYSVSREKKESFPLTVTSAQKNPTAFYLCASSSPGQDYYNEQFFGPGTRLTVL.

CDR3 bases: TGTGCCAGCAGCCAAACCTCTCAGGTGAACACTGAAGCTTTCTTT. Translation gives CASSQTSQVNTEAFF. This chain links TRBV3-1 (or the pseudogene TRBV3-2) with TRBJ1-1; D unclear. V lost 2 bases to trimming and J lost 0 bases, with 10 bases between them. Germline CDR1 and CDR2: LGHDT and YNNKEL (reference sequence). The CDR3 is 15 residues long.

This sequence joins TRBV5-4 and TRBJ1-1; D is possibly TRBD1 (5 bases). Germline V gene lookup returns CDR1 SGHNT and CDR2 YYREEE (reference sequence). Trimming shortened V by 5 bases and J by 5 bases, and 16 bases separated the two germline ends. CDR3 length: 14 amino acids. CDR3 bases: TGTGCCAGCAGGCGGGAGGGGTGGGGTACTGAAGCTTTCTTT. It encodes CASRREGWGTEAFF.